A selection of T cell receptor beta chains follows, all from one sample in a study of T cell changes during pregnancy in multiple sclerosis. Here immunoSEQ multiplex PCR was the method, and the copy in TCRdb shows in-frame clones only, minus some. The sample shows tens of thousands of clones, approximately 94% of them seen only once. Sequenced here: peripheral blood, sampled in the third trimester of pregnancy. Every receptor here comes from a female donor with multiple sclerosis, enrolled in a pregnancy study. Each CDR3 is given with its conserved first and last residue. A D gene is named only where the DNA matches it firmly. Rows may omit the clone size; those that give it use once, few, many or a size class.

>TRBJ2-2|NA|TRBV6-5|NA
CASSLRGWNTGELFF
TGTGCCAGCAGTTTAAGGGGATGGAACACCGGGGAGCTGTTTTTT
>TRBJ2-7|few|TRBV9|TRBD1
CASSAGQGLYEQYF
TGTGCCAGCAGCGCCGGACAGGGGCTGTACGAGCAGTACTTC
>TRBJ1-5|NA|TRBV18|TRBD1
CASSPGTGDPPQHF
TGTGCCAGCTCACCCGGGACAGGGGACCCTCCCCAGCATTTT
>TRBJ1-2|NA|TRBV4-1|TRBD1
CASSQTGTASNYGYTF
TGCGCCAGCAGCCAAACCGGGACAGCTTCTAACTATGGCTACACCTTC
>TRBJ2-7|NA|TRBV7-8|NA
CASSLRGPYEQYF
TGTGCCAGCAGCTTAAGGGGTCCCTACGAGCAGTACTTC
>TRBJ2-7|NA|TRBV7-9|NA
CASSLGSKGSYEQYF
TGTGCCAGCAGCTTGGGGAGTAAGGGTTCCTACGAGCAGTACTTC
>TRBJ2-3|NA|TRBV27|TRBD2
CASSLAAPATQYF
TGTGCCAGCAGCCTAGCGGCCCCCGCTACGCAGTATTTT
>TRBJ2-7|medium-sized|TRBV18|NA
CASSPPGQSYEQYF
TGTGCCAGCTCACCCCCCGGACAGAGCTACGAGCAGTACTTC
>TRBJ1-2|NA|TRBV7-2|TRBD1
CASSDRGLGYTF
TGTGCCAGCAGCGATAGGGGGCTTGGCTACACCTTC
>TRBJ2-2|NA|TRBV6-1|NA
CASSEFGLYPGELFF
TGTGCCAGCAGTGAATTCGGACTCTACCCCGGGGAGCTGTTTTTT
>TRBJ1-1|NA|TRBV28|TRBD1
CASSLSGGGRTEAFF
TGTGCCAGCAGTTTATCAGGAGGGGGCAGGACTGAAGCTTTCTTT